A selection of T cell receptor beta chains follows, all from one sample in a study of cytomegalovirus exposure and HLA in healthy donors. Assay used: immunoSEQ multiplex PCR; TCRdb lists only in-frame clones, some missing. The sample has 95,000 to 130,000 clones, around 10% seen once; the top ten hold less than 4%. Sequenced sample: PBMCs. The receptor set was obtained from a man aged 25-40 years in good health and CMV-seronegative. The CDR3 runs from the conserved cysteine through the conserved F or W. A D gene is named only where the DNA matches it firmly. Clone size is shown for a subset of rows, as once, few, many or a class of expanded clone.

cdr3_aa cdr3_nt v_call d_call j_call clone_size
CASAGGTDRVDTQYF TGCGCCAGCGCGGGGGGGACGGACCGTGTGGATACGCAGTATTTT TRBV5-1 TRBD2 TRBJ2-3 NA
CASRGQGRGQPYNEQFF TGTGCCAGCAGAGGACAGGGGAGGGGTCAGCCCTACAATGAGCAGTTCTTC TRBV28 TRBD1 TRBJ2-1 NA
CASSRRTSGAAYEQYF TGTGCCAGCAGCCGAAGGACTAGCGGGGCCGCCTACGAGCAGTACTTC TRBV2 TRBD2 TRBJ2-7 few
CASSQWGREQFF TGTGCCAGCTCCCAATGGGGGCGTGAGCAGTTCTTC TRBV6-4 NA TRBJ2-1 NA
CASSGTGLRGYTGELFF TGTGCCAGCAGCGGGACAGGGCTACGCGGGTACACCGGGGAGCTGTTTTTT TRBV9 TRBD1 TRBJ2-2 few
CASSLRTGSYGYTF TGTGCCAGCAGCCTAAGGACAGGGTCCTATGGCTACACCTTC TRBV7-9 TRBD1 TRBJ1-2 NA
CASSAGLGNYEQYF TGCGCCAGCAGCGCGGGATTAGGGAACTACGAGCAGTACTTC TRBV4-3 NA TRBJ2-7 few
CASTRDIGRGDTQYF TGTGCCAGCACCCGGGATATTGGGCGCGGAGATACGCAGTATTTT TRBV6-5 NA TRBJ2-3 few
CASSRVAGGVSYNEQFF TGTGCCAGCAGCCGAGTAGCCGGGGGGGTCTCCTACAATGAGCAGTTCTTC TRBV11-2 TRBD2 TRBJ2-1 NA
CASSKGQTNTEAFF TGTGCCAGCTCAAAGGGACAGACGAACACTGAAGCTTTCTTT TRBV18 TRBD1 TRBJ1-1 few
CASSFTSGSRETQYF TGTGCCAGCAGCTTTACTAGCGGGTCCCGAGAGACCCAGTACTTC TRBV7-2 TRBD2 TRBJ2-5 NA
CASSLGDRDWGYTF TGTGCCAGCAGCTTGGGGGACAGGGACTGGGGCTACACCTTC TRBV5-4 TRBD1 TRBJ1-2 NA
CASTMGQSNQPQHF TGTGCCAGTACCATGGGCCAGAGCAATCAGCCCCAGCATTTT TRBV19 NA TRBJ1-5 NA
CAWRGLAGGIDTQYF TGTGCCTGGAGAGGACTAGCGGGGGGGATAGATACGCAGTATTTT TRBV30 TRBD2 TRBJ2-3 few
CASSLDGTSSGEQYF TGCGCCAGCAGCTTGGACGGGACTAGCAGTGGGGAGCAGTACTTC TRBV5-1 TRBD2 TRBJ2-7 few
CASSRSSTNEKLFF TGTGCCAGCAGTCGGTCCTCAACTAATGAAAAACTGTTTTTT TRBV7-9 NA TRBJ1-4 few
CASSYAGSSQETQYF TGTGCCAGCAGCTATGCGGGGAGCTCCCAAGAGACCCAGTACTTC TRBV27 NA TRBJ2-5 NA
CASSLFGPQVFAGELFF TGTGCCAGCAGCTTATTTGGGCCCCAGGTTTTCGCCGGGGAGCTGTTTTTT TRBV7-2 NA TRBJ2-2 NA
CASSLELLDSYGYTF TGTGCCAGCAGCTTGGAACTTTTGGACAGCTATGGCTACACCTTC TRBV5-5 NA TRBJ1-2 NA
CASSATTGDVDTQYF TGTGCCAGTAGTGCAACGACAGGGGATGTAGATACGCAGTATTTT TRBV19 TRBD1 TRBJ2-3 few
CASSPGGNFQPQHF TGTGCCAGCAGTCCTGGAGGTAATTTCCAGCCCCAGCATTTT TRBV28 NA TRBJ1-5 NA
CAWRGEDTQYF TGTGCCTGGAGAGGGGAAGATACGCAGTATTTT TRBV30 NA TRBJ2-3 NA
CASSLASRSTDTQYF TGCGCCAGCAGCTTAGCGAGTAGGAGCACAGATACGCAGTATTTT TRBV5-1 NA TRBJ2-3 few
CASSFSRGTEAFF TGTGCCAGCAGCTTCAGCAGAGGCACTGAAGCTTTCTTT TRBV7-2 NA TRBJ1-1 NA
CASSPSFGRVSYEQYF TGTGCCAGCAGTCCATCGTTCGGGAGGGTTTCCTACGAGCAGTACTTC TRBV27 TRBD2 TRBJ2-7 NA
CAISEFGDDQPQHF TGTGCCATCAGTGAATTCGGGGATGATCAGCCCCAGCATTTT TRBV10-3 NA TRBJ1-5 few
CASSEGQSLYNEQFF TGTGCCAGCAGTGAAGGGCAGTCCCTTTACAATGAGCAGTTCTTC TRBV6-1 NA TRBJ2-1 few
CASSQERDYEQYF TGCGCCAGCAGCCAAGAAAGGGACTACGAGCAGTACTTC TRBV4-3 NA TRBJ2-7 NA
CASSPFRLAGGLDTQYF TGTGCCAGCAGCCCCTTCAGACTAGCGGGAGGGCTGGATACGCAGTATTTT TRBV11-3 TRBD2 TRBJ2-3 few
CAWSTQRGGRDTQYF TGTGCCTGGAGTACCCAGCGGGGGGGCCGGGATACGCAGTATTTT TRBV30 TRBD2 TRBJ2-3 NA
CATSRGQETQYF TGTGCCACCTCACGGGGCCAAGAGACCCAGTACTTC TRBV10-3 NA TRBJ2-5 NA
CASSDSGGYVGEQYF TGTGCCAGCAGTGACAGCGGGGGTTATGTGGGCGAGCAGTACTTC TRBV28 TRBD2 TRBJ2-7 NA
CASSQEIPGAGSQHF TGCGCCAGCAGCCAAGAAATCCCAGGGGCCGGGTCCCAGCATTTT TRBV4-1 NA TRBJ1-5 NA
CASSPPNGNEQFF TGTGCCAGTAGTCCCCCCAACGGGAATGAGCAGTTCTTC TRBV19 NA TRBJ2-1 few
CASSYQETQYF TGTGCCAGTAGCTACCAAGAGACCCAGTACTTC TRBV19 NA TRBJ2-5 few
CASSTRTGGKATGELFF TGTGCCAGCAGCACCCGTACAGGGGGAAAGGCCACCGGGGAGCTGTTTTTT TRBV7-9 TRBD1 TRBJ2-2 few
CASSLALAGAQETQYF TGTGCCAGCAGCTTAGCTCTAGCGGGGGCCCAAGAGACCCAGTACTTC TRBV7-2 TRBD2 TRBJ2-5 NA
CASSQGGTGVQPQHF TGCGCCAGCAGCCAAGGGGGGACAGGGGTTCAGCCCCAGCATTTT TRBV4-3 TRBD1 TRBJ1-5 NA
CASSLDRGSYEQYF TGTGCCAGCAGCTTGGACAGGGGGAGCTACGAGCAGTACTTC TRBV7-9 TRBD1 TRBJ2-7 NA
CASSLGLRAGTREQYF TGTGCCAGCAGCTTAGGGTTGCGAGCGGGGACCAGGGAGCAGTACTTC TRBV11-2 TRBD2 TRBJ2-7 few
CASSLDKSYEQYF TGTGCCAGCAGCCTGGACAAGTCCTACGAGCAGTACTTC TRBV5-6 NA TRBJ2-7 NA
CAISETILAGGPNEQFF TGTGCCATCAGTGAGACGATTCTAGCGGGGGGGCCCAATGAGCAGTTCTTC TRBV10-3 TRBD2 TRBJ2-1 NA